There are a few counts of the clone carrying this TCR beta chain. Primers: 60 Vbeta forward and 13 Jbeta reverse. Sequencing used immunoSEQ multiplex PCR; TCRdb keeps in-frame clones, though not all of them. Here the sample spans about 160,000 clones, approximately 79% being singletons. Germline CDR1 and CDR2: MGHDK and SYGVNS. V was cut by 3 bases and J by 2 bases, with 12 bases left in between. The CDR3 has 15 residues. The data were taken from a study of cytomegalovirus exposure and HLA in healthy donors. The specimen sequenced was PBMCs. The chain joins TRBV25-1 to TRBJ2-3; maybe TRBD2 (7 bases). The clonotype originates from a human donor in good health. This CDR3 is CASSDRGGFTDTQYF. CDR3 sequence (DNA): TGTGCCAGCAGTGACAGGGGAGGGTTCACAGATACGCAGTATTTT.